Listed here are 7 T cell receptor beta chains from one sample, sequenced in a study of shared clonotypes between healthy human individuals. The data were produced by immunoSEQ multiplex PCR, yet TCRdb's version contains in-frame clones alone and is incomplete. The table includes about 2 million clones, approximately 95% detected once. Positively selected for CCR7, the CD45RO-negative cells used as naive CD8 cells excluded terminally differentiated effector memory CD45RA+ cells. The specimen sequenced was naive CD8+ T cells sorted from blood. The receptors derive from a man aged 18 to 35 in good health.

This chain joins TRBV5-1 and TRBJ2-3; the D gene is possibly TRBD2 (5 bases). Germline CDR1 is SGHRS and CDR2 is YFSETQ. The V and J ends lost 2 bases and 4 bases respectively, with 14 bases between them. This CDR3 spans 15 amino acids. The CDR3 DNA is TGCGCCAGCAGCTTAGAGGGATGGCCGGCAGATACGCAGTATTTT. Translating it yields CASSLEGWPADTQYF.

The chain is built from TRBV7-2 and TRBJ1-6; D remains unclear. The CDR3 loop spans 18 amino acids. Germline loops: CDR1 SGHTA, CDR2 FQGNSA. Between the trimmed V and J ends, which lost 3 bases and 8 bases, there was a span of 23 bases. The chain's CDR3 is CASSFPTAGDLTDSPLHF. The CDR3, as DNA: TGTGCCAGCAGCTTCCCGACTGCCGGGGATCTAACCGATTCACCCCTCCACTTT. Filled out from reference TRBV7-2 and TRBJ1-6, the complete variable domain reads GAGVSQSPSNKVTEKGKDVELRCDPISGHTALYWYRQSLGQGLEFLIYFQGNSAPDKSGLPSDRFSAERTGGSVSTLTIQRTQQEDSAVYLCASSFPTAGDLTDSPLHFGNGTRLTVT.

V is TRBV15 and J is TRBJ2-4, with 8 positions matching TRBD1. The CDR3 spans 14 residues. Germline-derived CDR1 and CDR2 are LNHNV and YYDKDF (reference sequence). V was pared by 4 bases and J by 6 bases, with 5 bases of the junction left unmatched. The CDR3 protein is CATSNFDRGNIQYF. CDR3 nucleotide sequence: TGTGCCACCAGCAATTTCGACAGGGGAAACATTCAGTACTTC.

Concerning this clone itself: Other DNA sequences in the same sample also yield this CDR3. The chain recombines TRBV28 with TRBJ2-1; 7 positions agree with TRBD1. Germline CDR1 reads MDHEN; CDR2 reads SYDVKM. The CDR3 runs to 12 residues. The trim removed 2 bases at V and 10 bases at J, leaving 2 bases unmatched. The CDR3 here is CASSLQGDEQFF. In DNA form, the CDR3 reads TGTGCCAGCAGTTTACAGGGGGACGAGCAGTTCTTC. Supplemented by reference TRBV28 and TRBJ2-1, the full variable domain reads DVKVTQSSRYLVKRTGEKVFLECVQDMDHENMFWYRQDPGLGLRLIYFSYDVKMKEKGDIPEGYSVSREKKERFSLILESASTNQTSMYLCASSLQGDEQFFGPGTRLTVL.

As for this clone: Since a much larger clone is just one base distant, this may be a read error. The genes are TRBV4-1 and TRBJ2-5; D is ambiguous. Germline lookup yields CDR1 MGHRA and CDR2 YSYEKL. The length of the CDR3 is 13 residues. CDR3 sequence: CASSEDGEETQYF. The CDR3 DNA is TGCGCCAGCAGCGAAGATGGGGAAGAGACCCAGTACTTC.

The genes are TRBV5-1 and TRBJ2-6; D remains ambiguous. This CDR3 region has 17 residues. Germline V CDR1 and CDR2: SGHRS, YFSETQ. V shed 4 bases and J shed 0 bases, with 14 bases lying between them. CDR3 sequence reads: CASSGGGRFSGANVLTF. As DNA, the CDR3 is TGCGCCAGCAGCGGCGGCGGACGGTTCTCTGGGGCCAACGTCCTGACTTTC. Based on the CDR3 plus reference TRBV5-1 and TRBJ2-6, the full variable domain is KAGVTQTPRYLIKTRGQQVTLSCSPISGHRSVSWYQQTPGQGLQFLFEYFSETQRNKGNFPGRFSGRQFSNSRSEMNVSTLELGDSALYLCASSGGGRFSGANVLTFGAGSRLTVL.

Concerning this clone itself: This specimen includes other DNA sequences encoding the same CDR3. The chain combines TRBV6-5 with TRBJ2-1; D perhaps matches TRBD1 (7 bases). This CDR3 spans 14 amino acids. Germline V gene lookup returns CDR1 MNHEY and CDR2 SVGAGI. The V end was cut by 0 bases, the J end by 8 bases, with 11 bases between. DNA of the CDR3: TGTGCCAGCAGTTACTCTGGCAGGGGGGATGAGCAGTTCTTC. The encoded protein is CASSYSGRGDEQFF.